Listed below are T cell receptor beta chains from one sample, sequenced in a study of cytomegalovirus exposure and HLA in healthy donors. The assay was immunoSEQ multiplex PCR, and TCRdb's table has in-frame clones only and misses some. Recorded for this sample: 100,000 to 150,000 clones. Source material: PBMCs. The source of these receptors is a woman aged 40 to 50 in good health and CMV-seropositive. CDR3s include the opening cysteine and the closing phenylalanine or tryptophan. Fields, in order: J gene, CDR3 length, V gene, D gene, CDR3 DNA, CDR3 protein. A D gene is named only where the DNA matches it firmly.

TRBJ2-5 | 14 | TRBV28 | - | TGTGCCAGCAGTTTTGCTGCGGTCCGGGGGACCCAGTACTTC | CASSFAAVRGTQYF
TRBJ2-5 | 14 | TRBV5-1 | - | TGCGCCAGCAGCTTGTTCCGGGATACCGAGACCCAGTACTTC | CASSLFRDTETQYF
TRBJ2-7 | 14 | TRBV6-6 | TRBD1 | TGTGCCAGCACCTACGGGGGACAGGGCTACGAGCAGTACTTC | CASTYGGQGYEQYF
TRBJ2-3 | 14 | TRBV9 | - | TGTGCCAGCAGCGTAGATAGCGTGACAGATACGCAGTATTTT | CASSVDSVTDTQYF
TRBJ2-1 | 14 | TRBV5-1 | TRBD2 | TGCGCCAGCAGCAGGACTAGCGGGAGTGGTGAGCAGTTCTTC | CASSRTSGSGEQFF
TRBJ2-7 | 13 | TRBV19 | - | TGTGCCCGCCTACTAGGCGCATCGTACGAGCAGTACTTC | CARLLGASYEQYF
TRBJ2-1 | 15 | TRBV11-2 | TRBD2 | TGTGCCAGCAGCTTGACTAGCGGGAGGGGCAATGAGCAGTTCTTC | CASSLTSGRGNEQFF
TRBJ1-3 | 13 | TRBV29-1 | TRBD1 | TGCAGCTCGACAGGGGACTCTGGAAACACCATATATTTT | CSSTGDSGNTIYF
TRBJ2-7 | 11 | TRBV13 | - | TGTGCCAGCAGTCCCGGGGGCGAGCAGTACTTC | CASSPGGEQYF
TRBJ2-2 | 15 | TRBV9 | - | TGTGCCAGCAGCGGGCGGTTCGATAGCACCGGGGAGCTGTTTTTT | CASSGRFDSTGELFF
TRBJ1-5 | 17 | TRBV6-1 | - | TGTGCCAGCAGTGAATCCCGTGATGTGGGGGCTGGGCAGCCCCAGCATTTT | CASSESRDVGAGQPQHF
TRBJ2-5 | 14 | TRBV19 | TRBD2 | TGTGCCACCTTAGCGGGAGGCTCTCAAGAGACCCAGTACTTC | CATLAGGSQETQYF
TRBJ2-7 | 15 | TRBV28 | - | TGTGCCAGCCCCCCGGCAGGGGACTACTCCTACGAGCAGTACTTC | CASPPAGDYSYEQYF
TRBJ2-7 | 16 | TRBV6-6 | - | TGTGCCAGCAGTTACTCGATAGCGGACTACTCTTACGAGCAGTACTTC | CASSYSIADYSYEQYF
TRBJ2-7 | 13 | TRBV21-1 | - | TGTGCCAGCAGCAAACCGGGACTCTGCGAGCAGTACTTC | CASSKPGLCEQYF
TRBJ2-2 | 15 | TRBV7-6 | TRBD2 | TGTGCCAGCAGCTTAAAAGCGGGAGGTCCCGGGGAGCTGTTTTTT | CASSLKAGGPGELFF
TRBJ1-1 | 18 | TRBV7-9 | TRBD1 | TGTGCCAGCAGTAACCTCGGGACAGGGGTTAGCATGAACACTGAAGCTTTCTTT | CASSNLGTGVSMNTEAFF
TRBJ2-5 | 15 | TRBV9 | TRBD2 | TGTGCCAGCAGCGTGCTAGCGGGAGGGCGGGAGACCCAGTACTTC | CASSVLAGGRETQYF
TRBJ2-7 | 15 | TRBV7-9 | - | TGTGCCAGCAGCTTGGCTAGCCAGGGGATGCCCGAGCAGTACTTC | CASSLASQGMPEQYF
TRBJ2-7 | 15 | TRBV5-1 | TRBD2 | TGCGCCAGCAGCGCCTTAGCGGGAGGTCTCTACGAGCAGTACTTC | CASSALAGGLYEQYF
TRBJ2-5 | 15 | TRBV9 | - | TGTGCCAGCAGCGTAGGCCCACAGGACCTAGAGACCCAGTACTTC | CASSVGPQDLETQYF
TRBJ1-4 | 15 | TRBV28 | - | TGTGCCAGCAGTTTAGTTTACGGGGGAGGTGAAAAACTGTTTTTT | CASSLVYGGGEKLFF
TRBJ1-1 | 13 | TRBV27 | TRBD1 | TGTGCCAGCAGTTGGGACAGGAACACTGAAGCTTTCTTT | CASSWDRNTEAFF
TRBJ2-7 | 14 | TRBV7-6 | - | TGTGCCAGCAGCCCCGAGGTAGCGTCGTACGAGCAGTACTTC | CASSPEVASYEQYF
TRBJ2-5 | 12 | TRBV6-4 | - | TGTGCCAGCAGTGGGGGGCCTGGGGCCCAGTACTTC | CASSGGPGAQYF
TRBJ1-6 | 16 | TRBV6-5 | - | TGTGCCAGCAGTTACTCGAGGGGCAGGACAGTTTCACCCCTCCACTTT | CASSYSRGRTVSPLHF
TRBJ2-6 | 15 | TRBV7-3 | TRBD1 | TGTGCCAGCAGCTTAATGACAGGGCCCGGCAACGTCCTGACTTTC | CASSLMTGPGNVLTF
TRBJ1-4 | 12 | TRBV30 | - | TGTGCCTGGAGTGTACCAGGTGAAAAACTGTTTTTT | CAWSVPGEKLFF
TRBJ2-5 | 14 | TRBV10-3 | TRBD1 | TGTGCCATCAGTGAGTACAGGGGCCAAGAGACCCAGTACTTC | CAISEYRGQETQYF
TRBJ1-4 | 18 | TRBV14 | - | TGTGCCAGCAGCCTACAAACATTGACCGGGACAAGTAATGAAAAACTGTTTTTT | CASSLQTLTGTSNEKLFF
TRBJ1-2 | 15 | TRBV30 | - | TGTGCCTGGAGTGTAGGCGGCAGTGCCAGCTATGGCTACACCTTC | CAWSVGGSASYGYTF
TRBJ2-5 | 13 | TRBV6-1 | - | TGTGCCAGCAGTGATATCGGGAACCAAGCGCGGTACTTC | CASSDIGNQARYF
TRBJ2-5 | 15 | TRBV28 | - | TGTGCCAGCAGTTCCCCCCGGAGGGGGCCGGTAGAGCAGTACTTC | CASSSPRRGPVEQYF
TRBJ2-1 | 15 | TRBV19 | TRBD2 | TGTGCCAGTAGTAGGGACTATCCCTCCTACAATGAGCAGTTCTTC | CASSRDYPSYNEQFF
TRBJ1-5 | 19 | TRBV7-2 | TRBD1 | TGTGCCAGCAGCTTAGGGGTACGGACAGGGGCCTATAGCAATCAGCCCCAGCATTTT | CASSLGVRTGAYSNQPQHF
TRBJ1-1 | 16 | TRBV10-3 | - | TGTGCCATCAGAGCCTCGGCAGGGGCCATGAACACTGAAGCTTTCTTT | CAIRASAGAMNTEAFF
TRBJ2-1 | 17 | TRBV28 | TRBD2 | TGTGCCAGCAGTTTATTGAGCGGGAGGGCGTTGTACAATGAGCAGTTCTTC | CASSLLSGRALYNEQFF
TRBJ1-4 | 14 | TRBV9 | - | TGTGCCAGCAGCGTATCAGGGACTAATGAAAAACTGTTTTTT | CASSVSGTNEKLFF
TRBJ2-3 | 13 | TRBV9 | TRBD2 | TGTGCCAGCAGCCGTGGGGGGGTCGCTACGCAGTATTTT | CASSRGGVATQYF
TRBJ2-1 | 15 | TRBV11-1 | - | TGTGCCAGCAGCTTAGGGCGGCCCACTGGTAATGAGCAGTTCTTC | CASSLGRPTGNEQFF
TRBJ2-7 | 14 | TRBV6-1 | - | TGTGCCAGCAGTGAAGCGGACAGCTCCTACGAGCAGTACTTC | CASSEADSSYEQYF
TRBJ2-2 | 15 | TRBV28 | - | TGTGCCAGCACCCACGGGCAGGGGAACACCGGGGAGCTGTTTTTT | CASTHGQGNTGELFF
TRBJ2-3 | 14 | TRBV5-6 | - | TGTGCCAGCAGCTTTAGTGGGAGTAAGGATACGCAGTATTTT | CASSFSGSKDTQYF
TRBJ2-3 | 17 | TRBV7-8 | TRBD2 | TGTGCCAGCAGCTTTGGGCTAGCGGGAGGATTAGCAGATACGCAGTATTTT | CASSFGLAGGLADTQYF
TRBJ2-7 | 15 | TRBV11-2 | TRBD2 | TGTGCCAGCAGCCCCAGACTAGCGGCCAAGGACGAGCAGTACTTC | CASSPRLAAKDEQYF
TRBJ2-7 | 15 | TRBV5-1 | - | TGCGCCAGCAGCTTGGCTCCAGGGGAAATTCGCTTGTTCTTCTTC | CASSLAPGEIRLFFF
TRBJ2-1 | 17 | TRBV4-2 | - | TGTGCCAGCAGCCAAGTTGCTGCAGGGATGGGCTACAATGAGCAGTTCTTC | CASSQVAAGMGYNEQFF
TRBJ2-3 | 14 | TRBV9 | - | TGTGCCAGCAGCGTAGAGCAGGGATCGGATACGCAGTATTTT | CASSVEQGSDTQYF
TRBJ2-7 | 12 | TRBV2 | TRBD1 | TGTGGAAGTAGAGGGGGCACCTACGAGCAGTACTTC | CGSRGGTYEQYF
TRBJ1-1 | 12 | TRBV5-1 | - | TGCGCCAGCAGCTTGGAACACACCGAAGCTTTCTTT | CASSLEHTEAFF
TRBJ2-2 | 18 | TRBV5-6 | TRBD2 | TGTGCCAGCAGCTTGTCCTGGTGGCGGGAGGGGTACACCGGGGAGCTGTTTTTT | CASSLSWWREGYTGELFF
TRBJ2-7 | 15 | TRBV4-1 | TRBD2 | TGCGCCAGCAGCCAAGACCCCAGGACTAGTGATGAGCAGTACTTC | CASSQDPRTSDEQYF
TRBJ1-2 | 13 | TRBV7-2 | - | TGTGCCAGCAGTCCAATTAGTAACTATGGCTACACCTTC | CASSPISNYGYTF
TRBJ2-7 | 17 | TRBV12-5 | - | TGTGCTAGTGGTTTGCCCCGGGCCATCGGGAAAGAGTACGAGCAGTACTTC | CASGLPRAIGKEYEQYF
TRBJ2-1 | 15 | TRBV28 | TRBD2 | TGTGCCAGCAGTTTAGTAGCGGGAGGGCCGAATGAGCAGTTCTTC | CASSLVAGGPNEQFF